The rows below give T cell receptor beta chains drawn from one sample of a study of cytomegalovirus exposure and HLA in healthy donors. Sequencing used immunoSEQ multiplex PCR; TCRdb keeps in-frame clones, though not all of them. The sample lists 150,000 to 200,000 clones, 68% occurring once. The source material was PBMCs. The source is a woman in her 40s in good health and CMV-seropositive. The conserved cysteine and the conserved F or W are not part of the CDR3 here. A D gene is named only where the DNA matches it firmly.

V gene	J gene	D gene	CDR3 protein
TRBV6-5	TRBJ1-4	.	ASSYSLGQTNEKLF
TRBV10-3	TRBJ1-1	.	AISDNIRNSNTEAF
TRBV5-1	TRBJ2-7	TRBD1	ASSLSGQAYEQY
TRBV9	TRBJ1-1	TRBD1	ASSLTQGANTEAF
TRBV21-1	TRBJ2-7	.	ASSKPGTSGSYEQY
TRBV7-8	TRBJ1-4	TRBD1	ASSLPADRGNEKLF
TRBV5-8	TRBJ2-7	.	ASSLEQDLSYEQY
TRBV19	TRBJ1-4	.	ASSEVTNEKLF
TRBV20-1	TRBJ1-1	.	SARDQGRAF
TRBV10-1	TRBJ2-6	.	ASRTAGSGANVLT
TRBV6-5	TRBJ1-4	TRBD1	ATRTGTGDEKLF
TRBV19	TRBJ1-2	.	ASSIENSFYGYT
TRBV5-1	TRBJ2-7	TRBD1	ASSRRQGEQY
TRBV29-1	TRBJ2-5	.	SVTEDIWGQETQY
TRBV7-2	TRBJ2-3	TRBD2	ASSFNGLAGGADTQY
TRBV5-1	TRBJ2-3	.	ASSTVAEPGDTQY
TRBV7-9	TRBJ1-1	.	ASSLGVTEAEAF
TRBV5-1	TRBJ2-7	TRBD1	ASSNPGQGVFEQY
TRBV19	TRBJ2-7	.	ASSISRRSEQY
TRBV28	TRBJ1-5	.	ASIPGGGNQPQH
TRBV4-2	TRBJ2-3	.	ASSPSRASTDTQY
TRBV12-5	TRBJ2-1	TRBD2	ASEMRGTGTYNEQF
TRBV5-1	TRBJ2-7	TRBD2	ASSSGLAGEYEQY
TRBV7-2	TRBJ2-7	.	ASSLERSSYEQY